This TCR beta chain was captured in a study of T-cell reconstitution after alpha-beta-depleted transplantation in children. Unique molecular identifiers were incorporated into the prepared TCRbeta library. TCRdb analysed the PCR reads with MiXCR anew, one entry per CDR3 protein. This repertoire shows about 400,000 distinct CDR3 sequences, roughly 15% found once; its top ten account for around 28%. Study-wide findings and caveats: When one year had passed after transplant, most T-cell counts and diversity came from newly produced T cells.

Losses at the gene ends were 6 bases for V and 4 bases for J; bases not matched to a gene: 7. Germline lookup yields CDR1 SNHLY and CDR2 FYNNEI. This CDR3 contains 15 residues. A few counts support this clonotype. The target antigen is unknown. Material: PBMCs, mostly from graft donor cells, obtained 360 days after TCRalphabeta/CD19-depleted stem cell transplant. The TCR was taken from a boy younger than two who had a stem cell transplant for Wiskott-Aldrich syndrome, so the T cells may come from the graft donor. The V and J genes are TRBV2 and TRBJ2-1; 9 positions match TRBD1. The CDR3 DNA reads as TGTGCCAGCAGCAAGGACAGGGGCCGATACAATGAGCAGTTCTTC. Its protein is CASSKDRGRYNEQFF.